Below, 8 T cell receptor beta chains from the same sample are listed, as sequenced in a study of T-cell memory formation after mild COVID-19. TCRdb passed the 5' RACE reads through MiXCR, listing each CDR3 protein once. The sample includes more than 450,000 distinct CDR3 sequences, approximately 19% of them seen just once. Sequenced input: PBMCs or a T cell subset sorted from them (not recorded which). The receptors here all came from an adult woman who had mild COVID-19 (a few samples of this study predate the infection). Cell type and time point are not known.

This clonotype was counted only a few times. V is TRBV15 and J is TRBJ2-7; 8 bases fit TRBD1. J lost 7 bases, V lost 0 bases, and 5 bases had no gene match. CDR3 length: 14 residues. CDR1 is LNHNV and CDR2 is YYDKDF in the germline V gene (reference sequence). CDR3 sequence reads: CATSRDARGREQYF. The CDR3 nucleotides read TGTGCCACCAGCAGAGATGCCAGGGGGCGGGAGCAGTACTTC. The whole variable domain, filled in from reference TRBV15 and TRBJ2-7, reads DAMVIQNPRYQVTQFGKPVTLSCSQTLNHNVMYWYQQKSSQAPKLLFHYYDKDFNNEADTPDNFQSRRPNTSFCFLDIRSPGLGDTAMYLCATSRDARGREQYFGPGTRLTVT.

The chain has TRBV7-9 and TRBJ1-3, with TRBD1 identical over 10 bases. This CDR3 is built from 14 residues. After removal of 6 bases from V and 7 bases from J, the junction contained 6 bases not matched to a gene. The V gene's germline CDR1 is SEHNR and CDR2 FQNEAQ (reference sequence). The DNA of the CDR3 is TGTGCCAGCAGTCCCGGGACAGGGGTGAACACCATATATTTT. Amino acid sequence: CASSPGTGVNTIYF.

This clonotype occurred a few times. The chain couples TRBV5-1 to TRBJ2-5, with a possible D match to TRBD1 (7 bases). Trimming removed 4 bases at V and 4 bases at J, with 14 bases between. The germline gives CDR1 SGHRS, CDR2 YFSETQ. CDR3 length: 14 amino acids. For the CDR3, the DNA is TGCGCCAGCAGCCGTACAGGGGAGGTAGAGACCCAGTACTTC. Its protein is CASSRTGEVETQYF.

The rearrangement joins TRBV29-1 to TRBJ2-7, with TRBD1 identical over 9 bases. The CDR3 runs 13 residues. The germline V gene has CDR1 SQVTM and CDR2 ANQGSEA. Germline trimming cut 3 bases from V and 3 bases from J; bases unmatched to any gene: 3. As DNA, the CDR3 is TGCAGCGTTGATAGGGGACAGGGCTACGAGCAGTACTTC. This codes for CSVDRGQGYEQYF.

The CDR3 reads CASTVGTGLYEQYF. In nucleotides, the CDR3 is TGTGCCAGCACCGTCGGGACAGGACTCTACGAGCAGTACTTC. The chain links TRBV2 to TRBJ2-7; 8 bases map to TRBD1. The CDR3 length is 14 residues. Trimming cost V 7 bases and J 3 bases; bases outside gene matches: 8. CDR1 is SNHLY and CDR2 is FYNNEI in the germline V gene.

This clonotype has just a few counts. V and J are TRBV11-2 and TRBJ2-7; 7 positions agree with TRBD1. Trimming at V came to 5 bases and at J to 2 bases, leaving 6 bases not matched to a gene. The CDR3 has 14 residues. Looked up from germline, CDR1 is SGHAT and CDR2 is FQNNGV. The CDR3 DNA is TGTGCCAGCAGCCAAGGACAGGTTCCCTACGAGCAGTACTTC. Translating gives CASSQGQVPYEQYF.

The chain joins TRBV5-1 to TRBJ1-2; D may be TRBD1 (6 bases). Germline values: CDR1 SGHRS, CDR2 YFSETQ. Trimming removed 4 bases at V and 3 bases at J, with 10 bases between. The CDR3 consists of 13 residues. CDR3 sequence reads: CASSVSGDYGYTF. In nucleotides, the CDR3 is TGCGCCAGCAGCGTATCAGGGGACTATGGCTACACCTTC.

This chain uses TRBV5-1 with TRBJ2-3; possibly TRBD2 for D (7 bases). This CDR3 is 15 amino acids long. Germline CDR1 and CDR2: SGHRS and YFSETQ. Trimming took off 6 bases at V and 2 bases at J, with 16 bases between the two ends. CDR3 sequence: CASTEGAGATDTQYF. CDR3 DNA sequence: TGCGCCAGCACCGAAGGGGCGGGGGCCACAGATACGCAGTATTTT.